These T cell receptor beta chains were read from a single sample in a study of cytomegalovirus exposure and HLA in healthy donors. Profiled with immunoSEQ multiplex PCR; TCRdb holds only in-frame clones, not every one. The sample comprises more than 80,000 clones, roughly nine tenths of which are singletons, and less than 2% rests with the top ten. The sequencing sample was made of PBMCs. These receptors were collected from a young woman in good health and CMV-seropositive. Both conserved end residues are trimmed from each CDR3. The order of the fields is D gene, J gene, V gene, CDR3 protein. The D gene is left open where the match is weak.

TRBD1 TRBJ1-1 TRBV25-1 ASSDPTGGTEAF
. TRBJ1-5 TRBV5-6 ASSLGRDISNQPQH
TRBD1 TRBJ1-1 TRBV7-9 ASSSDWGQGALDTEAF
. TRBJ2-2 TRBV7-2 ASSSWSSGTGELF
. TRBJ2-5 TRBV5-6 ASRPTGEETQY
. TRBJ2-1 TRBV6-4 ASSDPLTFRSYNEQF
. TRBJ1-2 TRBV15 ATSSANYGYT
. TRBJ1-2 TRBV7-9 ASSFLREGHGYT
. TRBJ2-7 TRBV25-1 ASTLRGGYEQY
TRBD2 TRBJ2-5 TRBV9 ASSVGGLRGGGETQY
. TRBJ2-1 TRBV27 ASSLGLHNEQF
. TRBJ2-6 TRBV4-3 ASSQDPSAGVFSGANVLT
. TRBJ2-7 TRBV28 ASARPGKEYEQY
TRBD1 TRBJ2-1 TRBV10-1 ASSAGQGYNEQF
. TRBJ1-4 TRBV2 ASRREESANEKLF
TRBD2 TRBJ2-5 TRBV2 ASNERGHKETQY